Listed below are T cell receptor beta chains from one sample, sequenced in a study. TCRdb redid the calling of the RT-PCR reads with MiXCR, one entry per CDR3 protein. The sample shows about 700,000 distinct CDR3 sequences, 11% to 15% of them seen only once. Sequenced material: memory CD4+ T cells from blood. The receptors were gathered from a female donor in good health, serving as a healthy control. The conserved cysteine and the conserved F or W are not part of the CDR3 here. A row's size may be missing; if present it is once, few, many or a size class.

abundance	v_gene	j_gene	CDR3aa
many	TRBV4-2	TRBJ1-1	ASSQTGVWTEAF
many	TRBV5-6	TRBJ2-1	ASSSLAGAWLHNEQF
NA	TRBV7-8	TRBJ2-5	ASSPAHRMTDSGRETQY
NA	TRBV4-2	TRBJ2-1	ASSQLTSGSDNEQL
many	TRBV3-1	TRBJ1-1	ASSQDRVRTEAF
many	TRBV10-3	TRBJ1-5	AMAAGGSQPQH
many	TRBV11-2	TRBJ2-1	ASSLGLAANNEQF
NA	TRBV20-1	TRBJ1-2	SVQGGAGRYNYGYT
NA	TRBV7-2	TRBJ2-5	ASTGQDRETQY
NA	TRBV7-3	TRBJ2-5	ASSSGAGGPKETQY
few	TRBV12-3/TRBV12-4	TRBJ2-6	ASSSYGANVLT
many	TRBV7-9	TRBJ2-1	ASSPRTSGSRDEQF
many	TRBV6-6	TRBJ2-5	ASSSEAGIGETQY
many	TRBV20-1	TRBJ2-5	SAGDRGRKTQY